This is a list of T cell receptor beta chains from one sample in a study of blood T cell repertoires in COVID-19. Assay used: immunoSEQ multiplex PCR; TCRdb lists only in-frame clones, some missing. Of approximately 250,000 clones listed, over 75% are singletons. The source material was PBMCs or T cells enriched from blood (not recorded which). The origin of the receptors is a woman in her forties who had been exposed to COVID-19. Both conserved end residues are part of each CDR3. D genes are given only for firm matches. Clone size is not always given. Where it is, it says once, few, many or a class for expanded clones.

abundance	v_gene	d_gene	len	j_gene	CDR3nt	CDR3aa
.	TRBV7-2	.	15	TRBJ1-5	TGTGCCAGCAGCTTTTCCAGTCTTTCCAATCAGCCCCAGCATTTT	CASSFSSLSNQPQHF
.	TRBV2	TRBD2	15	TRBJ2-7	TGTGCCAGCATGCCTAGCGGGGGGCAGGCCTACGAGCAGTACTTC	CASMPSGGQAYEQYF
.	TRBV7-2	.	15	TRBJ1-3	TGTGCCAGCAGCTTTAGTAGGGGTGTTGGAAACACCATATATTTT	CASSFSRGVGNTIYF
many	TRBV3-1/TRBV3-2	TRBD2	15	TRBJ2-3	TGTGCCAGCAGCCAAGAACCGGGAGGACAAGATACGCAGTATTTT	CASSQEPGGQDTQYF
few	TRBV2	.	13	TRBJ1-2	TGTGCCAGCAGTGAACAGGGGTTGGATGGCTACACCTTC	CASSEQGLDGYTF
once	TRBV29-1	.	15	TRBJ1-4	TGCAGCGTTGAAGAGCTCCTCGGGGTGAATGAAAAACTGTTTTTT	CSVEELLGVNEKLFF
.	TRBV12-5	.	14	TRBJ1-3	TGTGCTAGTGGTTTGGATAGCTCTGGAAACACCATATATTTT	CASGLDSSGNTIYF
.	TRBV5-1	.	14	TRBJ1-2	TGTGCCAGCAGCCGCACAGGGACAAACAATGGCTACACCTTC	CASSRTGTNNGYTF
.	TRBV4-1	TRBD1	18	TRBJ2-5	TGCGCCAGCAGCCAAGATTGGAGGACAGGGGAGGGAAAAGAGACCCAGTACTTC	CASSQDWRTGEGKETQYF
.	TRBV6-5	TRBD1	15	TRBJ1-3	TGTGCCAGCAGAACCGGGACAGGGAGTGGAAACACCATATATTTT	CASRTGTGSGNTIYF
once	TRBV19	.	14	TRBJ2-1	TGTGCCAGTCAAGCGTTGTTCTATTTGGATGAGCAGTTCTTC	CASQALFYLDEQFF